This entry lists 18 T cell receptor beta chains sequenced from one sample in a study of technical replicates of blood from a handful of donors. Clones were read by immunoSEQ multiplex PCR, and TCRdb kept only the in-frame ones, dropping some. Among around 80,000 clones listed, roughly 94% were seen once. The specimen sequenced was T cells isolated from PBMCs. These receptors were collected from a human donor in good health.

The chain uses TRBV9 and TRBJ2-1, with TRBD2 matching over 13 bases. The CDR3 sequence is 16 residues long. Germline CDR1 and CDR2: SGDLS and YYNGEE. The J segment lost 2 bases and the V segment lost 3 bases, leaving 2 bases of the junction unmatched. The DNA for the CDR3 is TGTGCCAGCAGCGCCGGGACTAGCGGGACCTACAATGAGCAGTTCTTC. It codes for CASSAGTSGTYNEQFF.

J is TRBJ1-3 and V is TRBV6-6; D unclear. The germline V gene encodes CDR1 MNHNY and CDR2 SVGAGI (reference sequence). The CDR3 has 16 amino acids. The V gene lost 2 bases and the J gene lost 0 bases, with 11 bases spanning the gap. The CDR3 spells CASSYLGRVSGNTIYF. In DNA form, the CDR3 reads TGTGCCAGCAGTTACCTGGGGAGGGTCTCTGGAAACACCATATATTTT.

For the CDR3, the DNA is TGTGCCAGCAGCCAAGATTTGAGGCAGTTCTATGGCTACACCTTC. This translates into CASSQDLRQFYGYTF. The chain employs TRBV14 and TRBJ1-2; D gene unclear. This CDR3 spans 15 amino acids. Trimming left V 0 bases short and J 4 bases short, with 12 bases between. Per germline, CDR1 SGHDN and CDR2 FVKESK. Looking up the rest from reference TRBV14 and TRBJ1-2 gives the full variable domain: EAGVTQFPSHSVIEKGQTVTLRCDPISGHDNLYWYRRVMGKEIKFLLHFVKESKQDESGMPNNRFLAERTGGTYSTLKVQPAELEDSGVYFCASSQDLRQFYGYTFGSGTRLTVV.

The chain recombines TRBV7-2 with TRBJ1-2, with D unresolved. This CDR3 is 13 amino acids long. The V end lost 5 bases, the J end lost 2 bases, and 9 bases lay between the germline ends. Germline V gene lookup returns CDR1 SGHTA and CDR2 FQGNSA. CDR3 region: CASSLDLNYGYTF. Here the CDR3 DNA reads TGTGCCAGCAGCCTAGATCTCAACTATGGCTACACCTTC.

The chain recombines TRBV7-3 with TRBJ2-6; D remains ambiguous. The CDR3 is made up of 16 amino acids. The germline V gene has CDR1 SGHTA and CDR2 FQGTGA. Trimming stripped 5 bases from V and 0 bases from J, with 11 bases between. The CDR3 spells CASSPFWLSGANVLTF. CDR3 DNA: TGTGCCAGCAGCCCCTTTTGGCTCTCTGGGGCCAACGTCCTGACTTTC. Full variable domain (outside the CDR3, taken from reference TRBV7-3 and TRBJ2-6): GAGVSQTPSNKVTEKGKYVELRCDPISGHTALYWYRQSLGQGPEFLIYFQGTGAADDSGLPNDRFFAVRPEGSVSTLKIQRTERGDSAVYLCASSPFWLSGANVLTFGAGSRLTVL.

The chain couples TRBV29-1 to TRBJ2-5, with D tentatively TRBD1 (5 bases). The CDR3 covers 13 residues. Per the germline V gene, CDR1 is SQVTM and CDR2 is ANQGSEA. V lost 0 bases, J lost 4 bases, and 9 bases lay in between. CDR3: CSVEDRGGETQYF. The CDR3 region has the DNA TGCAGCGTTGAAGATAGGGGTGGAGAGACCCAGTACTTC.

The chain employs TRBV5-4 and TRBJ2-1, with TRBD2 matching 8 bases. The V gene's germline CDR1 is SGHNT and CDR2 YYREEE (reference sequence). V lost 4 bases to trimming and J lost 5 bases; unmatched junction nucleotides: 8. The CDR3 extends over 15 amino acids. The CDR3 DNA sequence: TGTGCCAGCAGCCGGGGGGGGGCCCCGGACAATGAGCAGTTCTTC. Its translation is CASSRGGAPDNEQFF.

V and J are TRBV19 and TRBJ2-7, with a tentative D call TRBD2 (6 bases). The CDR3 totals 15 residues. The germline V gene encodes CDR1 LNHDA and CDR2 SQIVND (reference sequence). Trimming left V 7 bases short and J 3 bases short, with 19 bases between. In DNA form, the CDR3 reads TGTGCCAGTACTCCGGGACGGGAGCGTTACTACGAGCAGTACTTC. The encoded protein is CASTPGRERYYEQYF. The full variable domain, in which reference TRBV19 and TRBJ2-7 provide the parts outside the CDR3, is DGGITQSPKYLFRKEGQNVTLSCEQNLNHDAMYWYRQDPGQGLRLIYYSQIVNDFQKGDIAEGYSVSREKKESFPLTVTSAQKNPTAFYLCASTPGRERYYEQYFGPGTRLTVT.

The chain combines TRBV27 with TRBJ1-1, with D uncertain. This CDR3 contains 14 residues. Per the germline V gene, CDR1 is MNHEY and CDR2 is SMNVEV (reference sequence). V was cut by 1 base and J by 5 bases, with 11 bases left in between. The CDR3 coding sequence is TGTGCCAGCAGTTTATTCCCCGGGAGGACTGAAGCTTTCTTT. Its translation is CASSLFPGRTEAFF.

The CDR3 DNA reads as TGTGCCAGCAGCCCTTGGACTAGCGGTAGCTACGAGCAGTACTTC. Protein product: CASSPWTSGSYEQYF. J is TRBJ2-7 and V is TRBV11-2; 10 positions match TRBD2. The germline CDR1 and CDR2 sequences are SGHAT and FQNNGV. The CDR3 has 15 amino acids. V shed 5 bases, J shed 3 bases, and the junction held 7 bases outside the gene matches.

V and J are TRBV4-1 and TRBJ2-1; 7 positions agree with TRBD2. This CDR3 contains 18 residues. The ends lost 1 base at V and 1 base at J; junction bases unmatched: 10. Looked up from germline, CDR1 is MGHRA and CDR2 is YSYEKL. The CDR3, as DNA: TGCGCCAGCAGCCAAGCCTACGGCGGGAGTATATCCTACAATGAGCAGTTCTTC. Translation: CASSQAYGGSISYNEQFF.

V usage is TRBV6-6 and J usage is TRBJ2-3, with a weak D call TRBD2 (5 bases). The length of the CDR3 is 12 residues. In germline, CDR1 is MNHNY, CDR2 SVGAGI (reference sequence). The CDR3 nucleotides read TGTGCAAGCTATAGGGAGCCAGATACGCAGTATTTT. Translated: CASYREPDTQYF.

The V gene is TRBV9, the J gene TRBJ2-2; TRBD1 might be the D (6 bases). The CDR3 is made up of 16 amino acids. V was shortened by 2 bases and J by 0 bases, with 11 bases between the two germline ends. CDR1 SGDLS and CDR2 YYNGEE come from the germline V gene. Here the CDR3 DNA reads TGTGCCAGCAGCGTCCGGACAGACGCGAACACCGGGGAGCTGTTTTTT. Translation: CASSVRTDANTGELFF.

The CDR3 reads CASSFSGSEGTQYF. The CDR3 nucleotides read TGTGCCAGCAGCTTCAGCGGGAGTGAAGGGACCCAGTACTTC. The chain joins TRBV7-2 to TRBJ2-5; 8 nucleotides line up with TRBD2. Germline assignment: CDR1 SGHTA and CDR2 FQGNSA. The CDR3 sequence is 14 residues long. The V segment lost 3 bases and the J segment 7 bases; nucleotides outside the gene matches: 7.

This chain connects TRBV2 to TRBJ2-5; maybe TRBD1 (5 bases). Germline CDR1 SNHLY, CDR2 FYNNEI. V dropped 7 bases and J dropped 4 bases, with 10 bases sitting between them. The CDR3 is 12 amino acids. For the CDR3, the DNA is TGTGCCAGCACTGGGCAGGGAGAGACCCAGTACTTC. Amino acid sequence: CASTGQGETQYF.

The count of this clone is one. The V call is TRBV5-4, the J call TRBJ1-2; perhaps TRBD1 as D (6 bases). This CDR3 is built from 14 residues. V dropped 4 bases and J dropped 2 bases, with 12 bases sitting between them. The germline gives CDR1 SGHNT, CDR2 YYREEE (reference sequence). DNA for the CDR3: TGTGCCAGCAGCCCGGGGACATGGAACTATGGCTACACCTTC. Protein: CASSPGTWNYGYTF.

The CDR3 DNA is TGTGCCAGCAGCACAGGCCCTGGAAACACCATATATTTT. This codes for CASSTGPGNTIYF. V is TRBV7-7 and J is TRBJ1-3, with D possibly TRBD1 on 5 matching bases. Between the trimmed V and J ends, which lost 5 bases and 2 bases, there was a span of 7 bases. Looked up from germline, CDR1 is SSHAT and CDR2 is FNYEAQ (reference sequence). The CDR3 totals 13 residues.

The J gene is TRBJ1-2, the V gene TRBV28, with D possibly matching TRBD1 (6 bases). Germline V gives CDR1 MDHEN, CDR2 SYDVKM. Between the trimmed V and J ends, which lost 5 bases and 4 bases, there was a span of 14 bases. This CDR3 region has 14 residues. CDR3 DNA: TGTGCCAGCAGTACCTCAGACAGGAGCTATGGCTACACCTTC. Residues: CASSTSDRSYGYTF.